This entry lists 18 T cell receptor beta chains sequenced from one sample in a study of B cell selection in AIRE deficiency. Only in-frame clones appear in the TCRdb table, and some are missing; sequencing was by immunoSEQ multiplex PCR. The table has under 30,000 clones, roughly 95% seen once. Conventional CD4 T cells were sorted as CD4+CD127+ cells. Sequenced: CD4+CD127+ conventional T cells sorted from PBMCs. Receptor source: a human donor in good health.

This rearrangement joins TRBV2 to TRBJ2-7, with 12 bases lining up with TRBD2. Germline V gene data show CDR1 as SNHLY and CDR2 as FYNNEI. With 7 bases clipped from V and 1 base from J, the junction kept 8 bases outside the gene matches. This CDR3 has 16 amino acids. The CDR3: CASTQTGLAGSYEQYF. DNA of the CDR3: TGTGCCAGCACCCAAACCGGACTAGCGGGGTCCTACGAGCAGTACTTC.

As concerns this clone: One end of the junction is discordant with germline, which a read error may explain. This chain joins TRBV10-3 and TRBJ2-7, with 9 bases identical to TRBD1. CDR3 length equals 15 residues. Germline loops: CDR1 ENHRY, CDR2 SYGVKD. The CDR3 protein is CAIRESGQGSYEQYF. The CDR3 DNA is TGTGCCATCAGGGAGTCGGGACAGGGCTCCTACGAGCAGTACTTC.

The chain employs TRBV6-4 and TRBJ1-1, with 9 bases that match TRBD1. V shed 10 bases and J 1 base; nucleotides not matched to a gene: 7. CDR1 MRHNA and CDR2 SNTAGT come from the germline V gene. This CDR3 is 14 amino acids long. As DNA, the CDR3 is TGTGCCAACCCGGGACAGGGACCGAACACTGAAGCTTTCTTT. It specifies CANPGQGPNTEAFF.

The chain uses TRBV7-8 and TRBJ2-5; D could derive from TRBD1 or TRBD2 (5 bases each). V shed 5 bases and J shed 1 base, with 14 bases lying between them. The V gene's germline CDR1 is SGHVS and CDR2 FQNEAQ. This CDR3 has 15 residues. CDR3 bases: TGTGCCAGCAGCCTTAGTGGGACCCGCCAAGAGACCCAGTACTTC. It yields the protein CASSLSGTRQETQYF.

This chain joins TRBV12-5 and TRBJ1-2; no definite D call. Germline lookup yields CDR1 LGHNT and CDR2 FRNRAP. The CDR3 contains 12 residues. Trimming left V 6 bases short and J 1 base short, with 6 bases between. The CDR3 sequence: CASGNSNYGYTF. The CDR3 region has the DNA TGTGCTAGTGGAAACAGTAACTATGGCTACACCTTC.

V gene TRBV19 combines with J gene TRBJ2-1, with 8 nucleotides matching TRBD2. Trimming at V came to 6 bases and at J to 3 bases, leaving 7 bases not matched to a gene. From germline, CDR1 is LNHDA and CDR2 SQIVND (reference sequence). This CDR3 region has 15 residues. CDR3 sequence: CASRRRGDVYNEQFF. In nucleotides, the CDR3 is TGTGCCAGTAGAAGGCGGGGGGACGTCTACAATGAGCAGTTCTTC.

This chain connects TRBV10-3 to TRBJ2-3; D is uncertain. Germline V gene lookup returns CDR1 ENHRY and CDR2 SYGVKD. The CDR3 is made up of 15 amino acids. V lost 8 bases and J 0 bases, leaving 15 bases between the germline ends. The CDR3 loop is CAILGSESSTDTQYF. The CDR3 nucleotides read TGTGCCATCCTTGGCAGTGAGTCTAGCACAGATACGCAGTATTTT.

V and J are TRBV19 and TRBJ2-7; 10 nucleotides agree with TRBD1. V trimming: 4 bases; J trimming: 2 bases; junction bases outside the gene matches: 5. In germline, CDR1 is LNHDA, CDR2 SQIVND (reference sequence). The CDR3 sequence is 15 residues long. This CDR3 is CASSTRTGGAYEQYF. The CDR3 nucleotides read TGTGCCAGTAGTACCCGGACAGGGGGTGCCTACGAGCAGTACTTC.

The V call is TRBV15, the J call TRBJ2-7, with TRBD2 matching 8 bases. Germline V gene lookup returns CDR1 LNHNV and CDR2 YYDKDF (reference sequence). This CDR3 is built from 17 residues. J lost 3 bases, V lost 2 bases, and 12 bases had no gene match. The CDR3 DNA follows: TGTGCCACCAGCAGACTCCTCCGGCGGGGGGTGGACTACGAGCAGTACTTC. Its translation is CATSRLLRRGVDYEQYF.

The J gene is TRBJ2-7, the V gene TRBV29-1; 11 bases agree with TRBD1. CDR3 length: 17 residues. J gave up 2 bases and V 6 bases, and 15 bases lay outside the gene matches. CDR1 and CDR2 (germline): SQVTM, ANQGSEA. The CDR3 is CSVRTGGWTSVAYEQYF. CDR3 DNA sequence: TGCAGCGTACGGACAGGGGGCTGGACTAGCGTAGCCTACGAGCAGTACTTC.

The rearrangement uses TRBV4-2 and TRBJ1-5; D ambiguous. V was shortened by 1 base and J by 4 bases, with 8 bases between the two germline ends. From germline, CDR1 is LGHNA and CDR2 YNFKEQ. The CDR3 contains 14 residues. DNA for the CDR3: TGTGCCAGCAGCCAAGTGGTGAGAAATCAGCCCCAGCATTTT. Protein: CASSQVVRNQPQHF.

V gene TRBV5-6 combines with J gene TRBJ2-7; 8 bases map to TRBD2. V shed 0 bases, J shed 9 bases, and the junction held 11 bases outside the gene matches. Germline CDR1 reads SGHDT; CDR2 reads YYEEEE. This CDR3 has 15 amino acids. DNA for the CDR3: TGTGCCAGCAGCTTGGGCAGGGGTGAGGGACTAGGGCAGTACTTC. This codes for CASSLGRGEGLGQYF.

The rearrangement uses TRBV6-5 and TRBJ2-7; tentative D call: TRBD2 (6 bases). The germline V gene encodes CDR1 MNHEY and CDR2 SVGAGI. CDR3 length: 15 residues. V dropped 2 bases and J dropped 3 bases, with 14 bases sitting between them. Here the CDR3 DNA reads TGTGCCAGCAGTTACAGCTGGGGGGTGGACTACGAGCAGTACTTC. Translating gives CASSYSWGVDYEQYF.

CDR3 protein: CSAPTAYEQYF. CDR3 in DNA: TGCAGTGCCCCTACCGCCTACGAGCAGTACTTC. The chain recombines TRBV20-1 with TRBJ2-7; no clear D gene. V was trimmed by 6 bases and J by 2 bases, leaving 8 bases between them. The CDR3 covers 11 residues. Germline loops: CDR1 DFQATT, CDR2 SNEGSKA (reference sequence).

The V call is TRBV19, the J call TRBJ2-3, with D maybe TRBD2 (5 bases). V was trimmed by 7 bases and J by 0 bases, leaving 20 bases between them. The germline CDR1 and CDR2 sequences are LNHDA and SQIVND (reference sequence). The CDR3 consists of 17 residues. CDR3 loop: CASKRVGSGSSTDTQYF. In nucleotides, the CDR3 is TGTGCCAGTAAGAGGGTCGGGTCGGGGAGTAGCACAGATACGCAGTATTTT. The whole variable domain, remainder taken from reference TRBV19 and TRBJ2-3, is DGGITQSPKYLFRKEGQNVTLSCEQNLNHDAMYWYRQDPGQGLRLIYYSQIVNDFQKGDIAEGYSVSREKKESFPLTVTSAQKNPTAFYLCASKRVGSGSSTDTQYFGPGTRLTVL.

J is TRBJ2-7 and V is TRBV18; maybe TRBD2 (5 bases). Germline CDR1 is KGHSH and CDR2 is LQKENI. V shed 3 bases and J shed 3 bases, with 9 bases lying between them. The CDR3 totals 13 residues. CDR3 region: CASSPNGNYEQYF. The CDR3 DNA follows: TGTGCCAGCTCACCGAACGGGAACTACGAGCAGTACTTC.

V is TRBV29-1 and J is TRBJ1-1; no clear D. The CDR3 runs 13 residues. Trimming took 6 bases from V and 5 from J, leaving 16 bases between them. Germline V gives CDR1 SQVTM, CDR2 ANQGSEA. CDR3 nucleotides: TGCAGCGTCAAGGGAAGGGTTGGGACTGAAGCTTTCTTT. Encoded protein: CSVKGRVGTEAFF.

V gene TRBV5-1 combines with J gene TRBJ1-2; TRBD1 matches 7 bases. J was trimmed by 4 bases and V by 0 bases; bases with no gene match: 3. The CDR3 is made up of 14 amino acids. The germline V gene has CDR1 SGHRS and CDR2 YFSETQ. The CDR3, as DNA: TGCGCCAGCAGCTTGGCCGGGACAGCCTATGGCTACACCTTC. Translating it yields CASSLAGTAYGYTF.